Listed below are T cell receptor beta chains from one sample, sequenced in a study of cytomegalovirus exposure and HLA in healthy donors. TCRdb's copy holds only in-frame clones and misses some; the assay was immunoSEQ multiplex PCR. The sample records 150,000 or so clones, 75% being singletons. The sequencing sample was made of PBMCs. All receptors come from a woman in her thirties or forties in good health and CMV-seropositive. The CDR3 runs from the conserved cysteine through the conserved F or W. The D gene is left open where the match is weak. A row's size may be missing; if present it is once, few, many or a size class.

size: once; V: TRBV30; D: TRBD1; J: TRBJ2-7; DNA: TGTGCCTGGAGTGCGGGACAGGGGTACGAGCAGTACTTC; CDR3: CAWSAGQGYEQYF
size: few; V: TRBV11-3; D: NA; J: TRBJ2-5; DNA: TGTGCCAGCAGTTATCAACGGGGGGAGACCCAGTACTTC; CDR3: CASSYQRGETQYF
size: NA; V: TRBV21-1; D: NA; J: TRBJ1-2; DNA: TGTGCCAGCAGCAAAGCGGAATGGTCTCCACGAGGGTCAGGCTACACCTTC; CDR3: CASSKAEWSPRGSGYTF
size: NA; V: TRBV10-3; D: NA; J: TRBJ2-5; DNA: TGTGCCATCAGTGAAAGGGCGGGGGCATCAGAGACCCAGTACTTC; CDR3: CAISERAGASETQYF
size: few; V: TRBV5-4; D: TRBD2; J: TRBJ2-1; DNA: TGTGCCAGCAGCTTGTTAGGACTAGCGGGTTACTACAATGAGCAGTTCTTC; CDR3: CASSLLGLAGYYNEQFF
size: NA; V: TRBV28; D: TRBD2; J: TRBJ2-1; DNA: TGTGCCAGCAGTCCACGGACTAGCGGGGGATACAATGAGCAGTTCTTC; CDR3: CASSPRTSGGYNEQFF
size: NA; V: TRBV2; D: NA; J: TRBJ2-1; DNA: TGTGCCAGCAATCCTAGCGCAAACTCCTACAATGAGCAGTTCTTC; CDR3: CASNPSANSYNEQFF
size: NA; V: TRBV19; D: NA; J: TRBJ1-1; DNA: TGTGCCCGACACGGGGGAAACACTGAAGCTTTCTTT; CDR3: CARHGGNTEAFF
size: NA; V: TRBV23-1; D: NA; J: TRBJ1-5; DNA: TGCGCCAGCAGTCAATCAACAGGGCGGAGGTTTAATCAGCCCCAGCATTTT; CDR3: CASSQSTGRRFNQPQHF
size: NA; V: TRBV10-3; D: NA; J: TRBJ2-3; DNA: TGTGCCATGGGCTCGACAGGGACTAGCACAGATACGCAGTATTTT; CDR3: CAMGSTGTSTDTQYF
size: NA; V: TRBV2; D: NA; J: TRBJ1-1; DNA: TGTGCCAGCAGGTCTACAGGGAGCATGAACACTGAAGCTTTCTTT; CDR3: CASRSTGSMNTEAFF
size: NA; V: TRBV7-9; D: TRBD2; J: TRBJ2-7; DNA: TGTGCCAGCTCCCTAGCGGGAGTCCACTTCGAGCAGTACTTC; CDR3: CASSLAGVHFEQYF
size: few; V: TRBV25-1; D: NA; J: TRBJ1-5; DNA: TGTGCCAGCAGTGAATATGTGGGGAGTCCCCAGCATTTT; CDR3: CASSEYVGSPQHF
size: few; V: TRBV28; D: NA; J: TRBJ1-4; DNA: TGTGCCAGCAGTTTAGGGGGGCCGGGACTACTCGAGGAAAAACTGTTTTTT; CDR3: CASSLGGPGLLEEKLFF
size: NA; V: TRBV9; D: NA; J: TRBJ2-1; DNA: TGTGCCAGCAGCCCCACAGGGGGGGGAACCAATGAGCAGTTCTTC; CDR3: CASSPTGGGTNEQFF
size: NA; V: TRBV7-3; D: NA; J: TRBJ1-1; DNA: TGTGCCAGCAGACCCGGAGGATCGCCCTACACTGAAGCTTTCTTT; CDR3: CASRPGGSPYTEAFF
size: NA; V: TRBV5-4; D: NA; J: TRBJ1-2; DNA: TGTGCCAGCAGCTTGGCCCAGCAGGATGGCTACACCTTC; CDR3: CASSLAQQDGYTF
size: NA; V: TRBV29-1; D: TRBD2; J: TRBJ2-3; DNA: TGCAGCTGGGGACTAGCGGGAGGAGGAGATACGCAGTATTTT; CDR3: CSWGLAGGGDTQYF
size: few; V: TRBV19; D: TRBD1; J: TRBJ2-7; DNA: TGTGCCAGTGGAACGACAGGGGGTCCCCTCGAGCAGTACTTC; CDR3: CASGTTGGPLEQYF
size: NA; V: TRBV18; D: NA; J: TRBJ2-2; DNA: TGTGCCAGCTCCCCAACGAGGGACACCGGGGAGCTGTTTTTT; CDR3: CASSPTRDTGELFF
size: NA; V: TRBV6-1; D: TRBD2; J: TRBJ2-1; DNA: TGTGCCAGCAGTGATGGACTAGCGACCTACAATGAGCAGTTCTTC; CDR3: CASSDGLATYNEQFF
size: NA; V: TRBV4-3; D: TRBD1; J: TRBJ1-3; DNA: TGCGCCAGCAGCCAAGTGACAGGGAGCTCTGGAAACACCATATATTTT; CDR3: CASSQVTGSSGNTIYF
size: NA; V: TRBV19; D: TRBD1; J: TRBJ1-5; DNA: TGTGCCAGTAGTGGGACAGGGGGCGGTCAGCCCCAGCATTTT; CDR3: CASSGTGGGQPQHF
size: NA; V: TRBV5-4; D: TRBD1; J: TRBJ2-5; DNA: TGTGCCAGCAGCCATGACAGGGTGTGGGAGACCCAGTACTTC; CDR3: CASSHDRVWETQYF
size: NA; V: TRBV5-1; D: TRBD1; J: TRBJ2-7; DNA: TGCGCCAGCAGCCCTACGTGGCCGGGACAGGGATCCTACGAGCAGTACTTC; CDR3: CASSPTWPGQGSYEQYF
size: NA; V: TRBV2; D: TRBD1; J: TRBJ1-1; DNA: TGTGCCTCCGTGAGGCTGGACAGGGGATTAAACACTGAAGCTTTCTTT; CDR3: CASVRLDRGLNTEAFF
size: few; V: TRBV28; D: NA; J: TRBJ1-1; DNA: TGTGCCAGCACCTCACAGGGTTTGGGTACTGAAGCTTTCTTT; CDR3: CASTSQGLGTEAFF
size: NA; V: TRBV29-1; D: TRBD1; J: TRBJ2-7; DNA: TGCAGCGTTGAAGGGCAGGGGGTCCGCGAGCAGTACTTC; CDR3: CSVEGQGVREQYF
size: NA; V: TRBV7-9; D: NA; J: TRBJ1-1; DNA: TGTGCCAGCAGCTTAGATAGGGGTCGGCAGGTCTTGAACACTGAAGCTTTCTTT; CDR3: CASSLDRGRQVLNTEAFF
size: NA; V: TRBV5-1; D: TRBD1; J: TRBJ1-1; DNA: TGCGCCAGCAGCTTGACTACGGACAGGGCCACTGAAGCTTTCTTT; CDR3: CASSLTTDRATEAFF
size: few; V: TRBV7-3; D: NA; J: TRBJ1-1; DNA: TGTGCCAGCAGCCGGCAGCGCGTTTTGAACACTGAAGCTTTCTTT; CDR3: CASSRQRVLNTEAFF
size: NA; V: TRBV5-4; D: NA; J: TRBJ1-2; DNA: TGTGCCAGCAGCTTGGTTGGGGGCAATGGCTACACCTTC; CDR3: CASSLVGGNGYTF
size: NA; V: TRBV6-6; D: TRBD1; J: TRBJ1-1; DNA: TGTGCCAGCAGCCCGACAGGGGACACTGAAGCTTTCTTT; CDR3: CASSPTGDTEAFF
size: NA; V: TRBV5-3; D: TRBD2; J: TRBJ2-3; DNA: TGTGCCAGAAGCTTGGCTAGCGGGAGTTCGGCCGATACGCAGTATTTT; CDR3: CARSLASGSSADTQYF
size: few; V: TRBV28; D: NA; J: TRBJ2-3; DNA: TGTGCCAGCAGTTCCACAGGTCTAGATACGCAGTATTTT; CDR3: CASSSTGLDTQYF
size: medium-sized; V: TRBV6-4; D: NA; J: TRBJ2-1; DNA: TGTGCCAGCAGCGCCCTTGTGGAGACTGAGCAGTTCTTC; CDR3: CASSALVETEQFF
size: few; V: TRBV7-2; D: NA; J: TRBJ1-1; DNA: TGTGCCAGCAGCTTAGGGGGGGGGATTGAAGCTTTCTTT; CDR3: CASSLGGGIEAFF
size: few; V: TRBV28; D: TRBD1; J: TRBJ1-1; DNA: TGTGCCAGCAGACTCCCAGGGGGAACGACTGAAGCTTTCTTT; CDR3: CASRLPGGTTEAFF
size: few; V: TRBV7-9; D: NA; J: TRBJ2-7; DNA: TGTGCCAGCAGCTTACAGGGCTACGAGCAGTACTTC; CDR3: CASSLQGYEQYF
size: NA; V: TRBV10-3; D: TRBD1; J: TRBJ2-7; DNA: TGTGCCATCAGCTCTACAGGGGACGAGCAGTACTTC; CDR3: CAISSTGDEQYF